Below, 31 T cell receptor beta chains from the same sample are listed, as sequenced in a study of cytomegalovirus exposure and HLA in healthy donors. The PCR made use of 60 Vbeta and 13 Jbeta primers. Measured with immunoSEQ multiplex PCR; TCRdb has only the in-frame clones, and not every one. The data contain 140,000 to 150,000 clones, roughly 65% of them seen just once; the ten biggest clones take up around 4%. The specimen sequenced was PBMCs. The receptors originated from a man aged 55 to 70 in good health and CMV-seronegative.

The V call is TRBV18, the J call TRBJ2-7, with a tentative D call TRBD2 (6 bases). Germline V gene lookup returns CDR1 KGHSH and CDR2 LQKENI. V was shortened by 1 base and J by 0 bases, with 7 bases between the two germline ends. The CDR3 length is 14 residues. The CDR3 region is CASSPQRVSYEQYF. The CDR3 nucleotides read TGTGCCAGCTCACCACAGCGGGTCTCCTACGAGCAGTACTTC.

This sequence joins TRBV5-1 and TRBJ1-3; D is possibly TRBD1 (5 bases). Germline V gene data show CDR1 as SGHRS and CDR2 as YFSETQ. Trimming took 3 bases from V and 0 from J, leaving 13 bases between them. The CDR3 extends over 16 amino acids. The CDR3 sequence: CASSSTGQNSGNTIYF. The CDR3 DNA sequence: TGCGCCAGCAGCTCTACTGGACAAAACTCTGGAAACACCATATATTTT.

The rearrangement uses TRBV18 and TRBJ1-1, with TRBD1 matching over 7 bases. J was trimmed by 2 bases and V by 7 bases; bases with no gene match: 7. The CDR3 is 14 amino acids. The germline V gene encodes CDR1 KGHSH and CDR2 LQKENI. CDR3 DNA sequence: TGTGCCAGCTTTTCGACAGGGACCAACACTGAAGCTTTCTTT. This translates into CASFSTGTNTEAFF.

The chain carries TRBV5-4 and TRBJ1-6; 7 bases match TRBD1. Unmatched junction bases numbered 6, after V lost 6 bases and J lost 6 bases. Germline loops: CDR1 SGHNT, CDR2 YYREEE (reference sequence). The length of the CDR3 is 14 residues. The CDR3 sequence: CASTLTGSNSPLHF. For the CDR3, the DNA is TGTGCCAGCACCCTGACAGGGTCTAATTCACCCCTCCACTTT.

This rearrangement joins TRBV6-5 to TRBJ2-1, with 7 positions matching TRBD2. This CDR3 is built from 14 residues. CDR1 is MNHEY and CDR2 is SVGAGI in the germline V gene. The trim removed 1 base at V and 6 bases at J, leaving 3 bases unmatched. The DNA of the CDR3 is TGTGCCAGCAGTTACTACGGGACTATCAATGAGCAGTTCTTC. As protein: CASSYYGTINEQFF.

The CDR3 DNA is TGCGCCAGCAGCTTGGAAGGGGAATCCTACAATGAGCAGTTCTTC. Residues: CASSLEGESYNEQFF. The chain carries TRBV5-1 and TRBJ2-1; D is possibly TRBD1 (5 bases). Between the trimmed V and J ends, which lost 0 bases and 1 base, there was a span of 8 bases. The CDR3 consists of 15 residues. Germline V lookup: CDR1 SGHRS, CDR2 YFSETQ.

This chain joins TRBV28 and TRBJ2-3, with TRBD2 matching over 7 bases. The germline V gene has CDR1 MDHEN and CDR2 SYDVKM. Trimming removed 3 bases from V and 0 bases from J; junction bases left unmatched: 6. The CDR3 contains 16 residues. The CDR3 DNA sequence: TGTGCCAGCAGTTTCCCGCTAGCGGTTAGCACAGATACGCAGTATTTT. Protein product: CASSFPLAVSTDTQYF.

J is TRBJ2-7 and V is TRBV10-3; 12 bases are a match to TRBD2. V trimming: 4 bases; J trimming: 5 bases; junction bases outside the gene matches: 6. Germline V gene data show CDR1 as ENHRY and CDR2 as SYGVKD. The CDR3 consists of 15 residues. The CDR3 DNA is TGTGCCATCAGTGGACTAGCGGGAGTAAAGGACGAGCAGTACTTC. This codes for CAISGLAGVKDEQYF.

The chain joins TRBV18 to TRBJ2-6; tentatively, D is TRBD1 (6 bases). This CDR3 comprises 15 residues. Trimming pared 6 bases from V and 3 bases from J, leaving 12 bases between. Germline CDR1 and CDR2: KGHSH and LQKENI. CDR3 DNA sequence: TGTGCCAGCTCGCCCCAGGGGTATGGGGCCAACGTCCTGACTTTC. Its translation: CASSPQGYGANVLTF.

A single count supports this clone. This chain joins TRBV27 and TRBJ2-3, with D hard to call. The CDR3 sequence is 14 residues long. The V and J ends lost 5 bases and 1 base respectively, with 10 bases between them. The germline V gene has CDR1 MNHEY and CDR2 SMNVEV (reference sequence). CDR3 region: CASSPELRTDTQYF. The CDR3 bases are TGTGCCAGCAGTCCCGAACTTCGCACAGATACGCAGTATTTT.

The J gene is TRBJ2-5, the V gene TRBV5-1; D perhaps matches TRBD2 (6 bases). CDR1 is SGHRS and CDR2 is YFSETQ in the germline V gene. V was clipped by 5 bases and J by 3 bases, with 17 bases between them. The length of the CDR3 is 15 residues. The CDR3 nucleotides read TGCGCCAGCAGTGCGGGACCGGCCCGAGAAGAGACCCAGTACTTC. This gives the protein CASSAGPAREETQYF. The variable domain in full, with the rest retrieved from reference TRBV5-1 and TRBJ2-5, is KAGVTQTPRYLIKTRGQQVTLSCSPISGHRSVSWYQQTPGQGLQFLFEYFSETQRNKGNFPGRFSGRQFSNSRSEMNVSTLELGDSALYLCASSAGPAREETQYFGPGTRLLVL.

This chain links TRBV6-4 with TRBJ2-1, with a weak D call TRBD2 (6 bases). The CDR3 is 13 amino acids. Per the germline V gene, CDR1 is MRHNA and CDR2 is SNTAGT. Trimming pared 3 bases from V and 7 bases from J, leaving 10 bases between. CDR3 sequence reads: CASSEFGGNEQFF. The CDR3, as DNA: TGTGCCAGCAGTGAGTTTGGGGGGAATGAGCAGTTCTTC.

This chain joins TRBV9 and TRBJ1-1, with 8 bases lining up with TRBD1. The CDR3 contains 15 residues. Per germline, CDR1 SGDLS and CDR2 YYNGEE. Losses at the gene ends were 3 bases for V and 0 bases for J; bases not matched to a gene: 4. CDR3 loop: CASSADRGMNTEAFF. CDR3 bases: TGTGCCAGCAGCGCCGACAGGGGCATGAACACTGAAGCTTTCTTT.

This rearrangement joins TRBV7-9 to TRBJ2-3; D is perhaps TRBD1 (5 bases). This CDR3 comprises 14 residues. From germline, CDR1 is SEHNR and CDR2 FQNEAQ (reference sequence). V shed 3 bases and J shed 1 base, with 8 bases lying between them. CDR3 residues: CASSFDSRTDTQYF. CDR3 nucleotide sequence: TGTGCCAGCAGCTTCGACAGTCGCACAGATACGCAGTATTTT. Together with reference TRBV7-9 and TRBJ2-3, the CDR3 gives the full variable domain: DTGVSQNPRHKITKRGQNVTFRCDPISEHNRLYWYRQTLGQGPEFLTYFQNEAQLEKSRLLSDRFSAERPKGSFSTLEIQRTEQGDSAMYLCASSFDSRTDTQYFGPGTRLTVL.

This chain links TRBV11-1 with TRBJ2-2, with unresolved D. Germline CDR1 is SGHAT and CDR2 is FQDESV (reference sequence). Trimming shortened V by 3 bases and J by 6 bases, and 5 bases separated the two germline ends. CDR3 length: 12 amino acids. DNA of the CDR3: TGTGCCAGCAGCTTTGTAGCCGGGGAGCTGTTTTTT. Translating it yields CASSFVAGELFF.

The genes are TRBV6-5 and TRBJ2-2; TRBD1 agrees at 7 bases. Germline lookup yields CDR1 MNHEY and CDR2 SVGAGI. The length of the CDR3 is 15 residues. Trimming at V came to 6 bases and at J to 5 bases, leaving 9 bases not matched to a gene. CDR3 loop: CASSRGQKVTGELFF. The CDR3 bases are TGTGCCAGCAGCCGGGGACAGAAAGTAACCGGGGAGCTGTTTTTT.

The chain carries TRBV7-2 and TRBJ1-3; TRBD1 matches 7 bases. The V gene end was trimmed by 5 bases and the J gene end by 1 base; junction bases not matched to a gene: 5. This CDR3 region has 15 residues. Germline V gene sequence: CDR1 SGHTA, CDR2 FQGNSA. The CDR3 here is CASSPQGGSGNTIYF. The CDR3 DNA is TGTGCCAGCAGCCCCCAGGGGGGATCTGGAAACACCATATATTTT.

J is TRBJ2-1 and V is TRBV6-6; D possibly corresponds to TRBD2 (6 bases). The CDR3 length is 12 residues. Trimming stripped 5 bases from V and 9 bases from J, with 11 bases between. Germline V gene data show CDR1 as MNHNY and CDR2 as SVGAGI (reference sequence). CDR3 sequence reads: CASSKTRAEQFF. CDR3 sequence (DNA): TGTGCCAGCAGTAAGACTAGGGCTGAGCAGTTCTTC.

The V and J genes are TRBV5-4 and TRBJ2-1; 11 bases fit TRBD2. CDR1 SGHNT and CDR2 YYREEE come from the germline V gene (reference sequence). This CDR3 comprises 15 residues. The ends lost 3 bases at V and 9 bases at J; junction bases unmatched: 8. CDR3 in DNA: TGTGCCAGCAGCTCACTACTAGCGGGAGAACCTGAGCAGTTCTTC. The encoded protein is CASSSLLAGEPEQFF.

The DNA of the CDR3 is TGCGCCAGCAGCCAGACTGGTAGCAATCAGCCCCAGCATTTT. Translation gives CASSQTGSNQPQHF. The chain recombines TRBV4-1 with TRBJ1-5; no clear D gene. Germline V lookup: CDR1 MGHRA, CDR2 YSYEKL. V was cut by 3 bases and J by 0 bases, with 6 bases left in between. CDR3 size: 14 residues.

The chain links TRBV9 to TRBJ2-1; D perhaps matches TRBD1 (6 bases). Germline values: CDR1 SGDLS, CDR2 YYNGEE. The V and J ends lost 4 bases and 5 bases respectively, with 19 bases between them. The CDR3 consists of 16 residues. The CDR3 DNA is TGTGCCAGCAGCCTCCGTGGGGGCGGAGATAACAATGAGCAGTTCTTC. Protein sequence: CASSLRGGGDNNEQFF.

This clone was picked up one time. This chain uses TRBV29-1 with TRBJ2-1; TRBD1 agrees at 7 bases. This CDR3 region has 13 residues. CDR1 is SQVTM and CDR2 is ANQGSEA in the germline V gene. V trimming: 6 bases; J trimming: 3 bases; junction bases outside the gene matches: 5. The DNA for the CDR3 is TGCAGCGTGAGGGGGCAAGGCTACAATGAGCAGTTCTTC. Amino acid sequence: CSVRGQGYNEQFF.

This chain uses TRBV2 with TRBJ1-5; 9 bases line up with TRBD1. V was clipped by 8 bases and J by 2 bases; unmatched bases: 4. The V gene's germline CDR1 is SNHLY and CDR2 FYNNEI. This CDR3 region has 14 residues. DNA for the CDR3: TGTGCCAGCGGTAGGGACAGGGGCAATCAGCCCCAGCATTTT. It is translated as CASGRDRGNQPQHF.

The CDR3 sequence: CASSPLTGYSNQPQHF. The CDR3 DNA sequence: TGTGCCAGCAGCCCCCTAACAGGTTATAGCAATCAGCCCCAGCATTTT. The J gene is TRBJ1-5, the V gene TRBV7-2, with D perhaps matching TRBD1 (5 bases). Germline CDR1 reads SGHTA; CDR2 reads FQGNSA. Trimming took off 5 bases at V and 0 bases at J, with 14 bases between the two ends. The length of the CDR3 is 16 residues. Complete variable domain (other parts from reference TRBV7-2 and TRBJ1-5): GAGVSQSPSNKVTEKGKDVELRCDPISGHTALYWYRQSLGQGLEFLIYFQGNSAPDKSGLPSDRFSAERTGGSVSTLTIQRTQQEDSAVYLCASSPLTGYSNQPQHFGDGTRLSIL.

The chain couples TRBV19 to TRBJ1-2, with a weak D call TRBD1 (5 bases). Germline assignment: CDR1 LNHDA and CDR2 SQIVND (reference sequence). The length of the CDR3 is 13 residues. Between the trimmed V and J ends, which lost 5 bases and 3 bases, there was a span of 10 bases. DNA for the CDR3: TGTGCCAGTAGTGCCACGGGGGACTATGGCTACACCTTC. Its translation is CASSATGDYGYTF.

V and J are TRBV19 and TRBJ1-1, with a tentative D call TRBD1 (6 bases). Germline loops: CDR1 LNHDA, CDR2 SQIVND (reference sequence). The CDR3 sequence is 15 residues long. Between the trimmed V and J ends, which lost 2 bases and 5 bases, there was a span of 15 bases. The CDR3 bases are TGTGCCAGTAGTATACAGGGGCAGTATCAAACTGAAGCTTTCTTT. Encoded protein: CASSIQGQYQTEAFF.

The chain carries TRBV6-5 and TRBJ1-5; 10 bases fit TRBD1. Germline assignment: CDR1 MNHEY and CDR2 SVGAGI. The CDR3 is 15 residues long. Unmatched junction bases numbered 5, after V lost 5 bases and J lost 4 bases. The CDR3 bases are TGTGCCAGCAGTCCTCCGGGACAGGGGAATCAGCCCCAGCATTTT. Residues: CASSPPGQGNQPQHF.

The sample holds a few counts of this clone. The chain employs TRBV30 and TRBJ2-1, with D maybe TRBD1 (6 bases). CDR1 is GTSNPN and CDR2 is SVGIG in the germline V gene (reference sequence). This CDR3 contains 10 residues. Trimming cost V 5 bases and J 10 bases, with 9 bases left between them. The CDR3 DNA follows: TGTGCCTGGTGGGGGCAGGAGCAGTTCTTC. Amino acid sequence: CAWWGQEQFF.

CDR3 sequence: CASSPRESSYEQYF. The CDR3 DNA reads as TGTGCCAGCTCACCTCGCGAGAGCTCCTACGAGCAGTACTTC. The genes are TRBV18 and TRBJ2-7; D remains unclear. Trimming took off 3 bases at V and 0 bases at J, with 9 bases between the two ends. The CDR3 runs to 14 residues. In germline, CDR1 is KGHSH, CDR2 LQKENI.

This clone was seen a handful of times. The CDR3 DNA is TGTGCCTGGCATAGCCTTGACAGGGCTGGAGGGACCGGGGAGCTGTTTTTT. This gives the protein CAWHSLDRAGGTGELFF. The genes are TRBV30 and TRBJ2-2; a possible D gene is TRBD1 (7 bases). This CDR3 contains 17 residues. V was cut by 5 bases and J by 5 bases, with 24 bases left in between. Germline lookup yields CDR1 GTSNPN and CDR2 SVGIG (reference sequence).

This sequence joins TRBV11-3 and TRBJ2-1, with 14 nucleotides matching TRBD2. Germline V gene data show CDR1 as SGHNT and CDR2 as YENEEA. Trimming removed 0 bases from V and 8 bases from J; junction bases left unmatched: 3. The CDR3 is made up of 16 amino acids. CDR3 amino acids: CASSLETSGRADEQFF. The CDR3 nucleotides read TGTGCCAGCAGCTTAGAGACTAGCGGGAGGGCCGATGAGCAGTTCTTC.